This T cell receptor (beta chain) was captured in a study of PD-L1 blockade in urothelial cancer. The CDR3 is made up of 14 amino acids. The germline V gene has CDR1 SNHLY and CDR2 FYNNEI. Losses at the gene ends were 6 bases for V and 7 bases for J; bases not matched to a gene: 4. Sequenced by immunoSEQ multiplex PCR; TCRdb stores in-frame clones only, minus some. The sample lists roughly 20,000 clones, about 86% occurring once. The chain recombines TRBV2 with TRBJ2-3; 13 bases line up with TRBD2. This material consisted of PBMCs, taken around atezolizumab (anti-PD-L1) treatment. The sequence came from a man aged 50 or older with urothelial cancer. CDR3 DNA: TGTGCCAGCAGCAAGGGACTAGCGGGAAATACGCAGTATTTT. Translation: CASSKGLAGNTQYF. Complete variable domain (other parts from reference TRBV2 and TRBJ2-3): EPEVTQTPSHQVTQMGQEVILRCVPISNHLYFYWYRQILGQKVEFLVSFYNNEISEKSEIFDDQFSVERPDGSNFTLKIRSTKLEDSAMYFCASSKGLAGNTQYFGPGTRLTVL.